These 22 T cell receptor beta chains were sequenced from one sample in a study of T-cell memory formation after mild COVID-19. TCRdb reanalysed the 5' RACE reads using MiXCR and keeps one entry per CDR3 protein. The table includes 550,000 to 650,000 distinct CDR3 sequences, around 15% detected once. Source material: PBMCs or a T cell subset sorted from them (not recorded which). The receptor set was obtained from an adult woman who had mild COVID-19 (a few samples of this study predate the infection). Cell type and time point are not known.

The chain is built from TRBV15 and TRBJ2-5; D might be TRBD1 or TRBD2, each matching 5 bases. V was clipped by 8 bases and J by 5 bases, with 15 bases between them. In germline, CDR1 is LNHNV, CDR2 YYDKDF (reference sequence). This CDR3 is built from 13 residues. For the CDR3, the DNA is TGTGCCACCCAGACAGACAGAGGGGAGACCCAGTACTTC. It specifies CATQTDRGETQYF.

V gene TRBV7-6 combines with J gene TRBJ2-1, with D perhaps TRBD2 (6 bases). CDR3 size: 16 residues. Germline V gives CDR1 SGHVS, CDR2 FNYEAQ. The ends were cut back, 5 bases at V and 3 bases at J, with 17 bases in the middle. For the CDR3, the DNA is TGTGCCAGCAGCCACGTAGCGGAAAGTGACTACAATGAGCAGTTCTTC. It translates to CASSHVAESDYNEQFF.

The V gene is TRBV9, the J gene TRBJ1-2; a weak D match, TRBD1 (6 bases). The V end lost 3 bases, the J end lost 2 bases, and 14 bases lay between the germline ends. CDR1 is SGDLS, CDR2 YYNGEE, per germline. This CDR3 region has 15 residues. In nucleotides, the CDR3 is TGTGCCAGCAGCGCCGGGACAACCGTGAACTATGGCTACACCTTC. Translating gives CASSAGTTVNYGYTF.

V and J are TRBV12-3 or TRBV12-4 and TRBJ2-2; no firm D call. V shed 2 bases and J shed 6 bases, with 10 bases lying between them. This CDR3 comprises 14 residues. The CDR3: CASSLFPIAGELFF. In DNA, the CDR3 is TGTGCCAGCAGTTTATTCCCCATTGCCGGGGAGCTGTTTTTT.

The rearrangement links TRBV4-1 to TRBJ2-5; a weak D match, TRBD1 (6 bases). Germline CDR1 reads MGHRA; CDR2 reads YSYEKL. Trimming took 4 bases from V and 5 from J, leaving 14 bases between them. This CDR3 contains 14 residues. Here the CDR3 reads CASSRQGSRETQYF. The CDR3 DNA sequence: TGCGCCAGCAGCCGCCAGGGGAGTCGGGAGACCCAGTACTTC.

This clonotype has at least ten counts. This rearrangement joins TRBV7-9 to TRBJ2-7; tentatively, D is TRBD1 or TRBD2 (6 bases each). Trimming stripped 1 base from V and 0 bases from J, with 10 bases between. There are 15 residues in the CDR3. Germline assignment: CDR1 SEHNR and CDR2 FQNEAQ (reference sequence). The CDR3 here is CASSLEQGLSYEQYF. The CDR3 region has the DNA TGTGCCAGCAGCTTAGAACAGGGACTCTCCTACGAGCAGTACTTC.

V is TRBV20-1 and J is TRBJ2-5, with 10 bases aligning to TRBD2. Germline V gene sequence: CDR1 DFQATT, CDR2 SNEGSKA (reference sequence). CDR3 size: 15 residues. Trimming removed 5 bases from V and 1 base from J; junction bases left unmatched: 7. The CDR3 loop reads CSAGLAGEGQETQYF. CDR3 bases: TGCAGTGCTGGGCTAGCGGGGGAGGGCCAAGAGACCCAGTACTTC.

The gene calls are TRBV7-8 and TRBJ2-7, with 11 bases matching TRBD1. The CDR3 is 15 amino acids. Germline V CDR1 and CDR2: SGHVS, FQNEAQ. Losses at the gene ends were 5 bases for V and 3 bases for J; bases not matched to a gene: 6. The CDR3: CASSPRGQGVYEQYF. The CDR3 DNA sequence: TGTGCCAGCAGCCCCCGGGGACAGGGGGTCTACGAGCAGTACTTC.

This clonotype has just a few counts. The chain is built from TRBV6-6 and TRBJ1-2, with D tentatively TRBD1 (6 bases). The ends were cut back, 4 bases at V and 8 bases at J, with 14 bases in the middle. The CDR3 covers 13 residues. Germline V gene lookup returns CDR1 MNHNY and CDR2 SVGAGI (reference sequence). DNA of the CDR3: TGTGCCAGCAGTTCCTCAGGGGCCGGGGGCTACACCTTC. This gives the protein CASSSSGAGGYTF.

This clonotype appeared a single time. DNA for the CDR3: TGTGCCAGCAGCAACACAGCAGTCTATGGCTACACCTTC. It codes for CASSNTAVYGYTF. This chain joins TRBV28 and TRBJ1-2; D is unresolved. Trimming shortened V by 6 bases and J by 4 bases, and 12 bases separated the two germline ends. From germline, CDR1 is MDHEN and CDR2 SYDVKM. The CDR3 is 13 residues long.

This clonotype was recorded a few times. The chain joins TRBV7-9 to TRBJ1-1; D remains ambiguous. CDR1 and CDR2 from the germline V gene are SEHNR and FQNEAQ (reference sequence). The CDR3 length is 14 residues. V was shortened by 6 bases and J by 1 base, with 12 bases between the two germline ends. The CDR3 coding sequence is TGTGCCAGCAGACCCAAAAAGCCGAACACTGAAGCTTTCTTT. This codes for CASRPKKPNTEAFF.

CDR3 DNA sequence: TGCGCCAGCAGTGAGGGGGTTTTGAGGAGGGGGCAAGAGACCCAGTACTTC. Its protein is CASSEGVLRRGQETQYF. The chain links TRBV10-2 to TRBJ2-5; D possibly matches TRBD1 or TRBD2 (6 bases each). The CDR3 runs 17 residues. CDR1 is WSHSY and CDR2 is SAAADI in the germline V gene. Trimming took off 2 bases at V and 2 bases at J, with 18 bases between the two ends.

This chain's CDR3 is CASSSTGSGRTGEQYF. The CDR3, as DNA: TGTGCCAGCAGCTCGACAGGGAGCGGGAGGACCGGCGAGCAGTACTTC. The genes are TRBV7-2 and TRBJ2-7; TRBD2 aligns across 9 bases. CDR3 length equals 16 residues. The V and J ends lost 4 bases and 6 bases, in that order; junction bases with no gene match: 13. Per the germline V gene, CDR1 is SGHTA and CDR2 is FQGNSA.

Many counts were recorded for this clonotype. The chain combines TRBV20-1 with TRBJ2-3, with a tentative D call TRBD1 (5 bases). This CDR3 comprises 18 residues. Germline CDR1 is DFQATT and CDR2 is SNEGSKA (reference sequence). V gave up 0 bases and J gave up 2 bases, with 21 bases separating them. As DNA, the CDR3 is TGCAGTGCTAGAGATTTGGGGCGGCGCTCCTTCTCCACAGATACGCAGTATTTT. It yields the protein CSARDLGRRSFSTDTQYF.

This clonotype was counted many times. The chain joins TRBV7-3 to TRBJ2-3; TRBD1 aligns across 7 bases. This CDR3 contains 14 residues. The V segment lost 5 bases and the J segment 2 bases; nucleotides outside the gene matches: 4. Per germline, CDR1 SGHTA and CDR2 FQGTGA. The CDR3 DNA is TGTGCCAGCAGCCTGACAGGGATCACAGATACGCAGTATTTT. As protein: CASSLTGITDTQYF.

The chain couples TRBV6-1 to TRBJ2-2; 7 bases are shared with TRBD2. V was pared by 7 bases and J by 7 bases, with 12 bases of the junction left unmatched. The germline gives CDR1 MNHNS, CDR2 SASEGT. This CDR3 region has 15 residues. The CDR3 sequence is CASNGWGGGNGELFF. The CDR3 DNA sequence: TGTGCCAGCAACGGATGGGGGGGAGGAAACGGGGAGCTGTTTTTT.

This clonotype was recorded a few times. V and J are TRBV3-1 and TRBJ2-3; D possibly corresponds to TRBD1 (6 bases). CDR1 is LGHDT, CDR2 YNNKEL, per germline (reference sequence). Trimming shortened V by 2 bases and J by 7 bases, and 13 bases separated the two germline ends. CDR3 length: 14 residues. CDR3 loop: CASSQQGQSNTQYF. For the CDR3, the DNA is TGTGCCAGCAGCCAACAGGGGCAGTCGAATACGCAGTATTTT.

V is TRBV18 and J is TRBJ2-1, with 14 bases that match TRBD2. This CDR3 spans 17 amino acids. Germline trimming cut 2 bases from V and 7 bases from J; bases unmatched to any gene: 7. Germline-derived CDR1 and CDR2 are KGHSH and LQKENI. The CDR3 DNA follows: TGTGCCAGCTCACCATTGGTGGGGACTAGCGGGGGAAATGAGCAGTTCTTC. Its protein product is CASSPLVGTSGGNEQFF.

CDR3 DNA: TGTGCCACCAGCAGGCTCCGGGACAGGGAAGGCGGTGGCTACACCTTC. The encoded protein is CATSRLRDREGGGYTF. This chain connects TRBV15 to TRBJ1-2, with 9 bases identical to TRBD1. From germline, CDR1 is LNHNV and CDR2 YYDKDF (reference sequence). The CDR3 loop spans 16 amino acids. V shed 3 bases, J shed 7 bases, and the junction held 12 bases outside the gene matches. The full variable domain, in which reference TRBV15 and TRBJ1-2 provide the parts outside the CDR3, is DAMVIQNPRYQVTQFGKPVTLSCSQTLNHNVMYWYQQKSSQAPKLLFHYYDKDFNNEADTPDNFQSRRPNTSFCFLDIRSPGLGDTAMYLCATSRLRDREGGGYTFGSGTRLTVV.

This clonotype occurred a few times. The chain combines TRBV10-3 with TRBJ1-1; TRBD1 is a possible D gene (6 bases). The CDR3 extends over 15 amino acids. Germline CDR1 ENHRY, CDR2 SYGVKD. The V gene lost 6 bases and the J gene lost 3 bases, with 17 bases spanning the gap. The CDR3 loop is CAISHDRGGDTEAFF. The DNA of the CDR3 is TGTGCCATCAGCCATGACCGAGGGGGGGACACTGAAGCTTTCTTT.

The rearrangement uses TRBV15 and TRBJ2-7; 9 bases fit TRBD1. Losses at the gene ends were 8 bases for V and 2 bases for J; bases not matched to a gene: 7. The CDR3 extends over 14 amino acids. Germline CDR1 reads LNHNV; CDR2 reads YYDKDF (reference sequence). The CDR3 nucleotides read TGTGCCACCGGAAAGGACAGGGGACCCTACGAGCAGTACTTC. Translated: CATGKDRGPYEQYF.

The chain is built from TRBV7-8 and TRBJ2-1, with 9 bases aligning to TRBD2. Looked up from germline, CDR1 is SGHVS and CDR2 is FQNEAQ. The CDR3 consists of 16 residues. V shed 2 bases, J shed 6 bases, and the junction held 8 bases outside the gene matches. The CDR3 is CASSLKAAGGPNEQFF. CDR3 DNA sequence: TGTGCCAGCAGCTTAAAGGCGGCGGGAGGGCCCAATGAGCAGTTCTTC.